This T cell receptor (beta chain) came from a study of shared clonotypes between healthy human individuals. All donors were Caucasian adults living in Nashville, Tennessee. The method was immunoSEQ multiplex PCR; TCRdb's version includes in-frame clones alone and lacks a portion of them. The table lists roughly 1,100,000 clones, around 74% of them singletons. The CDR3 is 17 residues long. Germline V gene sequence: CDR1 LNHDA, CDR2 SQIVND (reference sequence). This sequence joins TRBV19 and TRBJ2-7, with 11 bases aligning to TRBD2. The source is a man between 18 and 29 years old in good health. The sequencing sample was made of memory CD4+ T cells sorted from blood. Sample subset: CD45RA-negative fraction. This chain's CDR3 is CATHPSGGTSGPYEQYF. DNA of the CDR3: TGTGCTACTCACCCCTCGGGGGGGACTAGCGGACCCTACGAGCAGTACTTC.